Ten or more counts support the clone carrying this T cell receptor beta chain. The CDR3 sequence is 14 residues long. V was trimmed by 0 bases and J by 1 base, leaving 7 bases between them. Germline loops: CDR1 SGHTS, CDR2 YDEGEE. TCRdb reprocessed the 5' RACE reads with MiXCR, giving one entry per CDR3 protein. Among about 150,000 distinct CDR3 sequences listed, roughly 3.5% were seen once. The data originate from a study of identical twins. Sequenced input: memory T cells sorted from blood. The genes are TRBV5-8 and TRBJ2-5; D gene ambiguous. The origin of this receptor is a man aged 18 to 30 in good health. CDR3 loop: CASSLGQFQETQYF. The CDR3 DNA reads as TGTGCCAGCAGCTTGGGGCAGTTCCAAGAGACCCAGTACTTC.